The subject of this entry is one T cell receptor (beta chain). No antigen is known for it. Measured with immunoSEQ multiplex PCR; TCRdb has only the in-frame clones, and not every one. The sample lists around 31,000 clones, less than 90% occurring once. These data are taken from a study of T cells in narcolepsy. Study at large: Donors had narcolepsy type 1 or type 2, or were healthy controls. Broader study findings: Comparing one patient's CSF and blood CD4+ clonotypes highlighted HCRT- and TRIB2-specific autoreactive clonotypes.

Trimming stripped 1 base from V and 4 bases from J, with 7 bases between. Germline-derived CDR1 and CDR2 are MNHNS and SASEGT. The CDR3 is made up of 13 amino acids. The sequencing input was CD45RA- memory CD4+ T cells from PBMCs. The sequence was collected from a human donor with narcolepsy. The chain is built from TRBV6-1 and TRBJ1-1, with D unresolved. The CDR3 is CASSEGIRTEAFF. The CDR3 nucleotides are TGTGCCAGCAGTGAAGGGATTCGCACTGAAGCTTTCTTT.